The 20 T cell receptor beta chains below were found in one sample sequenced in a study of blood T cells in healthy people across ages (dated by TCRdb to between 2015 and 2017). The receptor library was made with 5' RACE. The listed sequencing device is Illumina HiSeq 2500. The second PCR ran for about 6 to 12 cycles and used a J-beta primer mix along with a sample-barcoded 5' primer. The raw public data were reprocessed by TCRdb itself: fastp quality trimming at Q25, MiXCR clonotype calling, in-frame beta chains only. Rows are combined by CDR3 protein, so each entry shows the most common genes and DNA. Within this sample are around 1,000,000 distinct CDR3 sequences, with 25% of them counted one time only. Together, the top ten hold around 0.75% of the sample. These data were also filed under a second study, of T cells of mothers and their children.

The specimen sequenced was blood. Source of these receptors: a girl aged 2-10 years in good health.

CDR3 coding DNA: TGTGCCAACAGAGAGGGGACAGGGCGGTCTGGGGCCAACGTCCTGACTTTC. Translation gives CANREGTGRSGANVLTF. The chain joins TRBV12-3 or TRBV12-4 to TRBJ2-6; 9 bases match TRBD1. The V gene end was trimmed by 10 bases and the J gene end by 1 base; junction bases not matched to a gene: 11. The CDR3 runs 17 residues.

The chain is built from TRBV5-1 and TRBJ1-1, with D perhaps matching TRBD1 (5 bases). The CDR3 length is 14 residues. CDR1 is SGHRS, CDR2 YFSETQ, per germline. Trimming removed 1 base at V and 5 bases at J, with 12 bases between. The CDR3 DNA is TGCGCCAGCAGCTTGTATATCGGGGGTACTGAAGCTTTCTTT. Translated: CASSLYIGGTEAFF. Drawing the rest from reference TRBV5-1 and TRBJ1-1, the complete variable domain is KAGVTQTPRYLIKTRGQQVTLSCSPISGHRSVSWYQQTPGQGLQFLFEYFSETQRNKGNFPGRFSGRQFSNSRSEMNVSTLELGDSALYLCASSLYIGGTEAFFGQGTRLTVV.

CDR3 nucleotide sequence: TGTGCCAGCACCTTAGGAGGCTTGACTGAAGCTTTCTTT. The encoded protein is CASTLGGLTEAFF. The gene calls are TRBV12-3 or TRBV12-4 and TRBJ1-1; D remains unclear. The V gene lost 7 bases and the J gene lost 5 bases, with 14 bases spanning the gap. The CDR3 is made up of 13 amino acids.

This clonotype has a handful of counts. The V gene is TRBV4-1, the J gene TRBJ2-3; 13 bases map to TRBD2. CDR3 size: 19 residues. V was pared by 3 bases and J by 0 bases, with 9 bases of the junction left unmatched. CDR1 is MGHRA, CDR2 YSYEKL, per germline. In nucleotides, the CDR3 is TGCGCCAGCAGCCACGAAACTAGCGGGAGGGCAGTTAGCACAGATACGCAGTATTTT. This codes for CASSHETSGRAVSTDTQYF.

The chain is built from TRBV7-8 and TRBJ2-5, with 10 bases aligning to TRBD1. The J call may be in error: the DNA end matches TRBJ2-7 better. Germline V gene lookup returns CDR1 SGHVS and CDR2 FQNEAQ. This CDR3 is 16 amino acids long. The chain's CDR3 is CASSSGPGQGPYEQYF. The CDR3 DNA reads TGTGCCAGCAGCTCCGGTCCGGGACAGGGGCCTTACGAGCAGTACTTC.

This clonotype was seen a few times. This chain joins TRBV7-2 and TRBJ2-5, with 8 bases matching TRBD2. Gene TRBJ2-1 matches the end of the DNA better, so the J call may be wrong. Germline-derived CDR1 and CDR2 are SGHTA and FQGNSA. The CDR3 extends over 14 amino acids. CDR3 sequence (DNA): TGTGCCAGCAGCTTAGACGGGGGGGTTTGGGAGCAGTTCTTC. As protein: CASSLDGGVWEQFF.

Details on this clonotype: Sequence at one end of the junction differs from germline and may be a read error. The chain recombines TRBV3-1 with TRBJ1-6; a weak D match, TRBD1 (5 bases). This CDR3 is 14 amino acids long. Per the germline V gene, CDR1 is LGHDT and CDR2 is YNNKEL (reference sequence). The DNA of the CDR3 is TGCGCCAGCAGCCTGTCAGGGCTGGGATCACCCCTCCACTTT. Residues: CASSLSGLGSPLHF.

Remarks on this clonotype: Germline and junction disagree at one end, which may indicate a read error. The rearrangement uses TRBV11-3 and TRBJ2-3; a possible D gene is TRBD2 (5 bases). Looked up from germline, CDR1 is SGHNT and CDR2 is YENEEA. This CDR3 is built from 15 residues. CDR3 in DNA: TGTGCCAGCAGCTTAGCCACGGCTTGGGGAGATAAGCAGTATTTT. This translates into CASSLATAWGDKQYF. Supplemented by reference TRBV11-3 and TRBJ2-3, the full variable domain reads EAGVVQSPRYKIIEKKQPVAFWCNPISGHNTLYWYLQNLGQGPELLIRYENEEAVDDSQLPKDRFSAERLKGVDSTLKIQPAELGDSAVYLCASSLATAWGDKQYFGPGTRLTVL.

This clonotype was seen a handful of times. This chain connects TRBV7-3 to TRBJ2-1; the D is unclear. V gave up 6 bases and J gave up 5 bases, with 11 bases separating them. Germline V gene sequence: CDR1 SGHTA, CDR2 FQGTGA. The length of the CDR3 is 13 residues. The CDR3 DNA is TGTGCCAGCAGTTATTCACAGAACAATGAGCAGTTCTTC. This translates into CASSYSQNNEQFF.

The rearrangement joins TRBV27 to TRBJ2-7; D gene uncertain. CDR1 and CDR2 from the germline V gene are MNHEY and SMNVEV (reference sequence). Trimming took off 5 bases at V and 0 bases at J, with 11 bases between the two ends. The CDR3 totals 14 residues. CDR3 sequence: CASSPVGPSYEQYF. The CDR3 DNA follows: TGTGCCAGCAGTCCCGTAGGGCCCTCCTACGAGCAGTACTTC.

This clonotype was detected a few times. The rearrangement uses TRBV7-8 and TRBJ2-4; tentative D call: TRBD2 (5 bases). Germline CDR1 and CDR2: SGHVS and FQNEAQ. The V end lost 6 bases, the J end lost 3 bases, and 18 bases lay between the germline ends. The CDR3 is 16 residues long. The CDR3 coding sequence is TGTGCCAGCAGTTCAGGAGAGGGTTCCTACAAAAACATTCAGTACTTC. Protein product: CASSSGEGSYKNIQYF.

This chain links TRBV4-2 with TRBJ2-7, with TRBD2 identical over 7 bases. After removal of 0 bases from V and 2 bases from J, the junction contained 7 bases not matched to a gene. Germline-derived CDR1 and CDR2 are LGHNA and YNFKEQ. The CDR3 runs 16 residues. CDR3 nucleotides: TGTGCCAGCAGCCAAGAGGGGGGGGGGAACCCCTACGAGCAGTACTTC. Its protein is CASSQEGGGNPYEQYF.

This clonotype was observed a few times. V is TRBV12-3 or TRBV12-4 and J is TRBJ2-1, with D hard to call. The CDR3 runs to 16 residues. Trimming took 7 bases from V and 0 from J, leaving 16 bases between them. CDR3 loop: CASKAPYGLSYNEQFF. Written as DNA, the CDR3 is TGTGCCAGCAAAGCACCATACGGGCTCTCCTACAATGAGCAGTTCTTC.

This chain uses TRBV5-1 with TRBJ2-3, with D possibly matching TRBD2 (6 bases). The CDR3 has 16 residues. V shed 1 base and J shed 5 bases, with 17 bases lying between them. Germline loops: CDR1 SGHRS, CDR2 YFSETQ. CDR3 amino acids: CASSLLGSGGRDTQYF. CDR3 nucleotides: TGCGCCAGCAGCTTGCTCGGGAGCGGAGGGCGAGATACGCAGTATTTT. Combining the CDR3 with reference TRBV5-1 and TRBJ2-3 gives the whole variable domain KAGVTQTPRYLIKTRGQQVTLSCSPISGHRSVSWYQQTPGQGLQFLFEYFSETQRNKGNFPGRFSGRQFSNSRSEMNVSTLELGDSALYLCASSLLGSGGRDTQYFGPGTRLTVL.

The sample holds a few counts of this clonotype. The chain couples TRBV4-3 to TRBJ2-2; D call uncertain. Germline V gene data show CDR1 as LGHNA and CDR2 as YSLEER. The V end was cut by 0 bases, the J end by 3 bases, with 17 bases between. The CDR3 consists of 18 residues. The chain's CDR3 is CASSQERFEGEHTGELFF. The CDR3, as DNA: TGCGCCAGCAGCCAAGAAAGGTTCGAAGGTGAACACACCGGGGAGCTGTTTTTT.

This clonotype was found a few times. The V call is TRBV29-1, the J call TRBJ1-2; 8 positions agree with TRBD1. The CDR3 is made up of 15 amino acids. Losses at the gene ends were 7 bases for V and 1 base for J; bases not matched to a gene: 11. CDR1 and CDR2 from the germline V gene are SQVTM and ANQGSEA. This CDR3 is CSAVDREALNYGYTF. The CDR3, as DNA: TGCAGCGCAGTGGACAGGGAGGCCCTTAACTATGGCTACACCTTC.

V is TRBV20-1 and J is TRBJ2-1; TRBD2 agrees at 9 bases. The CDR3 is 16 residues long. CDR1 DFQATT and CDR2 SNEGSKA come from the germline V gene (reference sequence). V trimming: 0 bases; J trimming: 7 bases; junction bases outside the gene matches: 10. As DNA, the CDR3 is TGCAGTGCTAGAGATCGTCGCGGGGGGGCAGGAAATGAGCAGTTCTTC. This translates into CSARDRRGGAGNEQFF.

This clonotype was counted only a few times. This rearrangement joins TRBV12-3 or TRBV12-4 to TRBJ2-5, with D tentatively TRBD1 (5 bases). V lost 5 bases and J 2 bases, leaving 12 bases between the germline ends. This CDR3 region has 14 residues. The CDR3 nucleotides are TGTGCCAGCAGTCTCCCAGGGATGCAAGAGACCCAGTACTTC. It codes for CASSLPGMQETQYF.

The V gene is TRBV11-2, the J gene TRBJ1-2, with D maybe TRBD1 (5 bases). CDR3 length: 14 amino acids. The germline V gene encodes CDR1 SGHAT and CDR2 FQNNGV. Deletions cut 6 bases from V and 0 bases from J, with 11 bases between. The CDR3 nucleotides are TGTGCCAGCAGTAAGGGGAAAGCTAACTATGGCTACACCTTC. This sequence encodes CASSKGKANYGYTF.

The chain links TRBV27 to TRBJ1-1; TRBD1 aligns across 8 bases. The CDR3 totals 17 residues. CDR1 is MNHEY, CDR2 SMNVEV, per germline (reference sequence). V was pared by 6 bases and J by 1 base, with 13 bases of the junction left unmatched. CDR3 region: CASSSGPGGWGNTEAFF. CDR3 DNA sequence: TGTGCCAGCAGCAGCGGGCCAGGGGGCTGGGGGAACACTGAAGCTTTCTTT.